This T cell receptor beta chain came from a study of CD8+ T cells in alopecia areata. Findings of the study overall: Patients displayed less clarity in TCR sharing than mice, a finding possibly related to HLA. The study found tofacitinib significantly decreased scalp clonality and expanded CD8+ clones among the top 100.

About this clone itself: Antigen: not known.

Treatment here: oral pan-JAK inhibitor, 5-10 mg twice daily. Alopecia areata patients provided lesional scalp punch biopsies and peripheral blood, both collected for the study. This CDR3 is built from 13 residues. Trimming removed 8 bases from V and 9 bases from J; junction bases left unmatched: 12. The germline gives CDR1 SQVTM, CDR2 ANQGSEA. RNA extraction was followed by reverse transcription into cDNA, which acted as the sequencing template. Clones were read by immunoSEQ multiplex PCR, and TCRdb kept only the in-frame ones, dropping some. The sample lists 100,000 to 120,000 clones; roughly three fifths were seen once.

The sample consisted of CD4+ T cells sorted from blood, taken at week 24, from a patient treated with tofacitinib. This TCR was sampled from a human donor with alopecia areata. This chain connects TRBV29-1 to TRBJ2-1, with 8 bases lining up with TRBD1. The CDR3: CSYRTGGRGEQFF. The DNA of the CDR3 is TGCAGCTATCGCACAGGGGGACGAGGTGAGCAGTTCTTC.